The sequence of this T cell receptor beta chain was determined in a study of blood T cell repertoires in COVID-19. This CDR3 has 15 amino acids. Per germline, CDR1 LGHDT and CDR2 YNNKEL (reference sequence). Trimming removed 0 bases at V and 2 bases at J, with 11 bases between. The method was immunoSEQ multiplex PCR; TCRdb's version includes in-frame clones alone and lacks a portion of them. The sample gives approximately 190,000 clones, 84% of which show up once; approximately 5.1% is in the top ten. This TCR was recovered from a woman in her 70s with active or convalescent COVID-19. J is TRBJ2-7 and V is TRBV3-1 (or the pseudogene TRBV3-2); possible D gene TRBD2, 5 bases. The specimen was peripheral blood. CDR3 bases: TGTGCCAGCAGCCAAGATTCGGGGTTCACCTACGAGCAGTACTTC. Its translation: CASSQDSGFTYEQYF.